This TCR beta chain is from a study of PD-L1 blockade in urothelial cancer. The wider study: Blood gave a median 141,255 T cells.

Time point noted: pretreatment peripheral blood. CDR1 is MNHEY, CDR2 SMNVEV, per germline (reference sequence). After removal of 3 bases from V and 1 base from J, the junction contained 10 bases not matched to a gene. CDR3 length equals 18 residues. Every PCR got spiked synthetic TCR analog templates. Clones were read by immunoSEQ multiplex PCR, and TCRdb kept only the in-frame ones, dropping some. This sample carries 85,000 to 95,000 clones, about 89% of them seen once, and the ten largest clones take about 1%. The J gene is TRBJ1-1, the V gene TRBV27, with TRBD1 identical over 11 bases. This TCR was recovered from a woman of 80 years or more with urothelial cancer. This sample comprised PBMCs, obtained around atezolizumab (anti-PD-L1) treatment. As DNA, the CDR3 is TGTGCCAGCAGTTTTTTGGGCGGACAGGGGGCTGGGAACACTGAAGCTTTCTTT. Amino acids: CASSFLGGQGAGNTEAFF.